This T cell receptor beta chain came from a study of blood T cell repertoires in COVID-19. Study overall: Samples taken during acute and convalescent COVID-19 were collected in the United States, Italy and Spain.

The V gene's germline CDR1 is SGHRS and CDR2 YFSETQ. J lost 0 bases, V lost 4 bases, and 9 bases had no gene match. This CDR3 comprises 16 residues. Participants in the exposed group had met a COVID-19 case in the 2 weeks before joining the study. Generated by immunoSEQ multiplex PCR, the TCRdb table keeps only in-frame clones and is missing some. The table lists 200,000 to 250,000 clones, over 70% of them singletons, with around 3.6% in the top ten. This sequence joins TRBV5-1 and TRBJ1-2; 7 bases match TRBD1. Sequenced material: PBMCs or T cells enriched from blood (not recorded which). The TCR was taken from a woman aged 25-40 years who had been exposed to COVID-19. CDR3 region: CASSSRQGPTNYGYTF. DNA of the CDR3: TGCGCCAGCAGCAGTCGACAGGGCCCGACTAACTATGGCTACACCTTC.